This passage covers 17 T cell receptor beta chains from one sample sequenced in a study of radiotherapy plus CTLA-4 blockade in lung cancer. The method was immunoSEQ multiplex PCR; TCRdb's version includes in-frame clones alone and lacks a portion of them. This table has 45,000 to 60,000 clones, more than 75% appearing once. Here the sequenced sample was peripheral blood, taken from a patient treated with radiotherapy plus ipilimumab. Receptors were obtained from a human donor with non-small cell lung cancer who had stable disease on radiotherapy plus ipilimumab.

The chain carries TRBV29-1 and TRBJ2-1, with 10 bases identical to TRBD2. Germline V gene lookup returns CDR1 SQVTM and CDR2 ANQGSEA. Trimming removed 4 bases from V and 5 bases from J; junction bases left unmatched: 8. The CDR3 contains 15 residues. CDR3 residues: CSVVLWLAGDNEQFF. CDR3 nucleotide sequence: TGCAGCGTTGTGTTGTGGCTAGCGGGAGACAATGAGCAGTTCTTC.

The rearrangement uses TRBV7-2 and TRBJ2-3; tentative D call: TRBD2 (5 bases). Trimming took 5 bases from V and 2 from J, leaving 17 bases between them. CDR3 length: 16 residues. CDR1 and CDR2 from the germline V gene are SGHTA and FQGNSA. The CDR3 nucleotides are TGTGCCAGCAGCCCATCATGGGAGAGAACCACAGATACGCAGTATTTT. Translating it yields CASSPSWERTTDTQYF. Full variable domain (outside the CDR3, taken from reference TRBV7-2 and TRBJ2-3): GAGVSQSPSNKVTEKGKDVELRCDPISGHTALYWYRQSLGQGLEFLIYFQGNSAPDKSGLPSDRFSAERTGGSVSTLTIQRTQQEDSAVYLCASSPSWERTTDTQYFGPGTRLTVL.

The chain uses TRBV15 and TRBJ2-7; possible D gene TRBD2, 6 bases. Germline V gene data show CDR1 as LNHNV and CDR2 as YYDKDF (reference sequence). This CDR3 spans 18 amino acids. V shed 8 bases and J shed 0 bases, with 26 bases lying between them. The CDR3 DNA follows: TGTGCCACCGGCCCGGCAGGGAGAGGTAGCGGATTCTCCTACGAGCAGTACTTC. This translates into CATGPAGRGSGFSYEQYF.

V gene TRBV6-5 combines with J gene TRBJ2-7; possible D gene TRBD2, 6 bases. V was cut by 7 bases and J by 3 bases, with 19 bases left in between. This CDR3 is 15 amino acids long. Germline V gene sequence: CDR1 MNHEY, CDR2 SVGAGI. In DNA, the CDR3 is TGTGCCAGCACCTCGCTCGGGAGTGAGCGCTACGAGCAGTACTTC. It yields the protein CASTSLGSERYEQYF.

The gene calls are TRBV10-3 and TRBJ2-3; 7 bases are shared with TRBD2. Germline values: CDR1 ENHRY, CDR2 SYGVKD. With V trimmed by 6 bases and J by 3 bases, 9 bases remained unmatched. This CDR3 contains 15 residues. CDR3 amino acids: CAISLGGRRTDTQYF. DNA for the CDR3: TGTGCCATCAGCCTGGGAGGGCGAAGGACAGATACGCAGTATTTT.

The gene calls are TRBV27 and TRBJ1-1; D unclear. Trimming shortened V by 3 bases and J by 4 bases, and 12 bases separated the two germline ends. The germline V gene encodes CDR1 MNHEY and CDR2 SMNVEV (reference sequence). The CDR3 covers 14 residues. CDR3 bases: TGTGCCAGCAGTTTTCGAGGGTCGGGCACTGAAGCTTTCTTT. It encodes CASSFRGSGTEAFF.

The chain links TRBV19 to TRBJ2-1; 7 positions agree with TRBD1. The CDR3 loop spans 16 amino acids. From germline, CDR1 is LNHDA and CDR2 SQIVND (reference sequence). V lost 3 bases and J lost 4; bases outside the gene matches: 9. The CDR3, as DNA: TGTGCCAGTAGTATCAAATTCGGGACAGCTTACAATGAGCAGTTCTTC. As protein: CASSIKFGTAYNEQFF.

The V call is TRBV19, the J call TRBJ2-1; 8 bases line up with TRBD2. This CDR3 has 15 residues. Germline CDR1 is LNHDA and CDR2 is SQIVND (reference sequence). Trimming removed 10 bases from V and 4 bases from J; junction bases left unmatched: 12. As DNA, the CDR3 is TGTGCCACCCGAGGGACTAGAACGGGATACAATGAGCAGTTCTTC. Its translation is CATRGTRTGYNEQFF.

This chain joins TRBV27 and TRBJ1-6; tentative D call: TRBD1 (5 bases). Trimming removed 10 bases from V and 5 bases from J, with 18 bases in between. Germline V gives CDR1 MNHEY, CDR2 SMNVEV (reference sequence). The CDR3 is 15 residues long. CDR3 nucleotide sequence: TGTGCCACCCGACCCCGGGACTTTCATAATTCACCCCTCCACTTT. Its translation is CATRPRDFHNSPLHF.

The CDR3 region has the DNA TGTGCCAGCAGTTTATCGCCTGATTGGAGAATCTACGAGCAGTACTTC. Translated: CASSLSPDWRIYEQYF. The V and J genes are TRBV27 and TRBJ2-7; D gene unclear. Germline CDR1 is MNHEY and CDR2 is SMNVEV (reference sequence). Trimming shortened V by 0 bases and J by 3 bases, and 15 bases separated the two germline ends. The CDR3 covers 16 residues.

The rearrangement uses TRBV10-3 and TRBJ1-3; TRBD1 matches 8 bases. Germline loops: CDR1 ENHRY, CDR2 SYGVKD. This CDR3 has 15 amino acids. V lost 2 bases to trimming and J lost 4 bases; unmatched junction nucleotides: 4. The CDR3 region has the DNA TGTGCCATCAGTGAGAGCAGGGGGCGCGGAAACACCATATATTTT. This sequence encodes CAISESRGRGNTIYF.

Only a few counts were recorded for this clone. The chain links TRBV2 to TRBJ2-4; 10 bases map to TRBD2. This CDR3 contains 13 residues. The germline V gene encodes CDR1 SNHLY and CDR2 FYNNEI. Trimming at V came to 7 bases and at J to 6 bases, leaving 3 bases not matched to a gene. The CDR3 here is CASKREGGNIQYF. CDR3 in DNA: TGTGCCAGCAAGCGGGAGGGGGGAAACATTCAGTACTTC.

The genes are TRBV27 and TRBJ2-1; no definite D call. The CDR3 runs to 16 residues. Between the trimmed V and J ends, which lost 3 bases and 3 bases, there was a span of 15 bases. Per the germline V gene, CDR1 is MNHEY and CDR2 is SMNVEV (reference sequence). The CDR3: CASSLSSTGRYNEQFF. CDR3 bases: TGTGCCAGCAGTTTGTCATCGACGGGTCGCTACAATGAGCAGTTCTTC.

This chain links TRBV6-1 with TRBJ2-1; TRBD2 is a possible D gene (6 bases). The CDR3 contains 13 residues. Germline CDR1 and CDR2: MNHNS and SASEGT. The V end lost 4 bases, the J end lost 9 bases, and 13 bases lay between the germline ends. Here the CDR3 reads CASSVGWGVEQFF. The CDR3 coding sequence is TGTGCCAGCAGTGTAGGTTGGGGGGTTGAGCAGTTCTTC.

The chain combines TRBV4-3 with TRBJ2-3; TRBD1 matches at 8 bases. There are 18 residues in the CDR3. The germline V gene encodes CDR1 LGHNA and CDR2 YSLEER. V lost 0 bases, J lost 0 bases, and 8 bases stayed unmatched. CDR3 region: CASSQDRDRLASTDTQYF. Here the CDR3 DNA reads TGCGCCAGCAGCCAAGATCGGGACAGGCTTGCTAGCACAGATACGCAGTATTTT.

This clone was found once. V and J are TRBV9 and TRBJ2-1; possibly TRBD2 for D (5 bases). The CDR3 is 15 amino acids. CDR1 and CDR2 from the germline V gene are SGDLS and YYNGEE. Trimming stripped 3 bases from V and 2 bases from J, with 12 bases between. This chain's CDR3 is CASSATGLAYNEQFF. In DNA, the CDR3 is TGTGCCAGCAGCGCCACCGGACTGGCCTACAATGAGCAGTTCTTC.

The chain recombines TRBV10-3 with TRBJ2-7; TRBD2 matches at 8 bases. J gave up 4 bases and V 4 bases, and 12 bases lay outside the gene matches. This CDR3 has 16 residues. In germline, CDR1 is ENHRY, CDR2 SYGVKD. In DNA, the CDR3 is TGTGCCATCAGTGTATGGGCGGGAGGAACCTCTTACGAGCAGTACTTC. It is translated as CAISVWAGGTSYEQYF.